These 15 T cell receptor beta chains came from one sample sequenced in a study of PD-L1 blockade in urothelial cancer. As for time point: peripheral blood 6 weeks after treatment start. Libraries were prepared by immunoSEQ multiplex PCR; TCRdb keeps only in-frame clonotypes and omits some of them. The sample records about 130,000 clones, around 88% being singletons. The source material was PBMCs, sampled around atezolizumab (anti-PD-L1) treatment. Receptors were obtained from a man aged 45-65 years with urothelial cancer.

This rearrangement joins TRBV14 to TRBJ1-1; TRBD1 might be the D (6 bases). From germline, CDR1 is SGHDN and CDR2 FVKESK. V shed 6 bases and J shed 10 bases, with 15 bases lying between them. The CDR3 spans 12 residues. CDR3 region: CASSPDRLVAFF. DNA for the CDR3: TGTGCCAGCAGTCCAGACAGGCTCGTAGCTTTCTTT.

This clone was seen only once. The V call is TRBV5-1, the J call TRBJ2-5; 7 positions agree with TRBD2. This CDR3 contains 15 residues. The V and J ends lost 4 bases and 5 bases, in that order; junction bases with no gene match: 11. CDR1 and CDR2 from the germline V gene are SGHRS and YFSETQ. Written as DNA, the CDR3 is TGCGCCAGCAGCATCTTCGAGCGGGATAGTGAGACCCAGTACTTC. This translates into CASSIFERDSETQYF.

The rearrangement links TRBV6-5 to TRBJ1-5, with D maybe TRBD1 (6 bases). With 6 bases removed from V and 1 base from J, the gap between germline ends came to 13 bases. There are 15 residues in the CDR3. Germline V lookup: CDR1 MNHEY, CDR2 SVGAGI. CDR3 sequence (DNA): TGTGCCAGCAGACAACAGGGAGGGAGCAATCAGCCCCAGCATTTT. It is translated as CASRQQGGSNQPQHF.

The chain joins TRBV18 to TRBJ2-5; the D is unclear. Per the germline V gene, CDR1 is KGHSH and CDR2 is LQKENI. The CDR3 sequence is 14 residues long. The ends were cut back, 4 bases at V and 3 bases at J, with 12 bases in the middle. The CDR3 protein is CASSLTVLEETQYF. DNA for the CDR3: TGTGCCAGCTCACTCACAGTTCTGGAAGAGACCCAGTACTTC.

In regard to this clone: Other DNA sequences in this sample translate to the same CDR3. The CDR3 is CASSFGAGGYEQYF. DNA for the CDR3: TGTGCCAGCAGCTTTGGGGCGGGGGGGTACGAGCAGTACTTC. V gene TRBV7-2 combines with J gene TRBJ2-7; the match to TRBD2 covers 9 bases. The ends lost 3 bases at V and 4 bases at J; junction bases unmatched: 4. The germline V gene has CDR1 SGHTA and CDR2 FQGNSA. CDR3 length: 14 amino acids.

The chain couples TRBV7-9 to TRBJ2-5, with 8 bases aligning to TRBD2. The junction had 9 bases not matched to a gene; V was cut back by 1 base and J by 5 bases. Germline V lookup: CDR1 SEHNR, CDR2 FQNEAQ (reference sequence). The CDR3 consists of 16 residues. The CDR3 coding sequence is TGTGCCAGCAGCTTAGATGCTGCGGGAGGTTTCGAGACCCAGTACTTC. Amino acid sequence: CASSLDAAGGFETQYF. Looking up the rest from reference TRBV7-9 and TRBJ2-5 gives the full variable domain: DTGVSQNPRHKITKRGQNVTFRCDPISEHNRLYWYRQTLGQGPEFLTYFQNEAQLEKSRLLSDRFSAERPKGSFSTLEIQRTEQGDSAMYLCASSLDAAGGFETQYFGPGTRLLVL.

The chain uses TRBV4-1 and TRBJ2-7; 7 nucleotides align to TRBD1. From germline, CDR1 is MGHRA and CDR2 YSYEKL. With 1 base clipped from V and 6 bases from J, the junction kept 3 bases outside the gene matches. The CDR3 sequence is 13 residues long. DNA for the CDR3: TGCGCCAGCAGCCAAGGAAGGGGGCGCGAGCAGTACTTC. It yields the protein CASSQGRGREQYF.

The rearrangement uses TRBV5-1 and TRBJ2-7, with D possibly being TRBD1 (5 bases). This CDR3 region has 14 residues. The germline gives CDR1 SGHRS, CDR2 YFSETQ. The ends were cut back, 0 bases at V and 5 bases at J, with 12 bases in the middle. As DNA, the CDR3 is TGCGCCAGCAGCTTGGGTCAGGGTCGGGACGAGCAGTACTTC. It is translated as CASSLGQGRDEQYF.

The CDR3 region is CASSLGGTGFGGQYF. CDR3 nucleotide sequence: TGTGCCAGCAGCCTCGGCGGGACTGGGTTCGGGGGGCAGTACTTC. The genes are TRBV7-2 and TRBJ2-7, with D possibly matching TRBD2 (6 bases). Trimming shortened V by 5 bases and J by 9 bases, and 23 bases separated the two germline ends. This CDR3 has 15 amino acids. Germline assignment: CDR1 SGHTA and CDR2 FQGNSA.

CDR3 in DNA: TGTGCCAGCAGTTTGGGGGCCTCCTATAATTCACCCCTCCACTTT. This translates into CASSLGASYNSPLHF. This rearrangement joins TRBV28 to TRBJ1-6; TRBD1 is a possible D gene (6 bases). The length of the CDR3 is 15 residues. Trimming cost V 3 bases and J 0 bases, with 6 bases left between them. Germline CDR1 and CDR2: MDHEN and SYDVKM. Full variable domain (missing parts from reference TRBV28 and TRBJ1-6): DVKVTQSSRYLVKRTGEKVFLECVQDMDHENMFWYRQDPGLGLRLIYFSYDVKMKEKGDIPEGYSVSREKKERFSLILESASTNQTSMYLCASSLGASYNSPLHFGNGTRLTVT.

The chain links TRBV30 to TRBJ2-5, with 12 bases matching TRBD2. Germline loops: CDR1 GTSNPN, CDR2 SVGIG (reference sequence). This CDR3 has 17 amino acids. J was trimmed by 7 bases and V by 5 bases; bases with no gene match: 17. The CDR3 sequence: CAWAGPWTSGAPGTQYF. The CDR3 region has the DNA TGTGCCTGGGCCGGACCCTGGACTAGCGGGGCTCCGGGGACCCAGTACTTC.

Comments on this clone: Other DNA sequences within the sample encode an identical CDR3. The rearrangement joins TRBV28 to TRBJ1-1; D gene unclear. The CDR3 length is 12 residues. Germline loops: CDR1 MDHEN, CDR2 SYDVKM. Trimming cost V 4 bases and J 7 bases, with 10 bases left between them. CDR3 in amino acids: CASSSGGLEAFF. The CDR3, as DNA: TGTGCCAGCAGTTCTGGTGGGCTTGAAGCTTTCTTT.

The J gene is TRBJ1-2, the V gene TRBV7-9; no firm D call. V lost 4 bases to trimming and J lost 4 bases, with 7 bases between them. Germline assignment: CDR1 SEHNR and CDR2 FQNEAQ (reference sequence). This CDR3 spans 12 amino acids. The CDR3 bases are TGTGCCAGCAGCTCACTCGGCTATGGCTACACCTTC. This codes for CASSSLGYGYTF.

V is TRBV28 and J is TRBJ1-5; 7 positions agree with TRBD1. Per the germline V gene, CDR1 is MDHEN and CDR2 is SYDVKM. The CDR3 has 16 amino acids. Trimming at V came to 6 bases and at J to 3 bases, leaving 11 bases not matched to a gene. The CDR3 DNA reads TGTGCCAGCAGCGTAGGGGACAGCTTTTTCAATCAGCCCCAGCATTTT. This gives the protein CASSVGDSFFNQPQHF. Full variable domain (outside the CDR3, taken from reference TRBV28 and TRBJ1-5): DVKVTQSSRYLVKRTGEKVFLECVQDMDHENMFWYRQDPGLGLRLIYFSYDVKMKEKGDIPEGYSVSREKKERFSLILESASTNQTSMYLCASSVGDSFFNQPQHFGDGTRLSIL.

The rearrangement links TRBV10-3 to TRBJ2-1, with 12 bases lining up with TRBD2. The CDR3 runs 16 residues. Germline V gene sequence: CDR1 ENHRY, CDR2 SYGVKD. Trimming removed 4 bases from V and 3 bases from J; junction bases left unmatched: 4. DNA of the CDR3: TGTGCCATCAGTGCGGCTAGCGGGGGGGGCTACAATGAGCAGTTCTTC. Amino acid sequence: CAISAASGGGYNEQFF.